There are a few counts of the clone carrying this TCR beta chain. The data are from a study of metastatic and nonmetastatic thyroid tumors. Study-level information: A comparison of repertoires was made across blood and tumor or nodule tissue from malignant and benign thyroid patients.

TCRdb called clones again from the PCR reads with MiXCR. In the table there are some 29,000 clones, around 7.4% of which are singletons. Every patient was untreated before thyroid surgery. Per germline, CDR1 DFQATT and CDR2 SNEGSKA (reference sequence). Trimming cost V 5 bases and J 5 bases; bases outside gene matches: 9. This CDR3 spans 15 amino acids. The V gene is TRBV20-1, the J gene TRBJ2-5, with 12 bases aligning to TRBD2. This clonotype was obtained from a female donor with papillary thyroid cancer or a benign thyroid nodule (not recorded which). Some clones in this sample may be carry-over from other donors' samples. Sequenced material: blood. CDR3 nucleotides: TGCAGTGCTGATTCGTTAACTAGCGGGAGGGAGACCCAGTACTTC. Translation: CSADSLTSGRETQYF.